Listed here are 23 T cell receptor beta chains from one sample, sequenced in a study of TIL therapy for anti-PD-1-resistant metastatic lung cancer. The libraries were made with immunoSEQ v3. The protocol was immunoSEQ multiplex PCR, while the TCRdb copy is restricted to in-frame clones and leaves out a portion. The data hold about 16,000 clones, with roughly 70% observed a single time. Specified time point: pre-treatment sample, taken before nivolumab and TIL therapy. The sample was blood, taken at baseline. The receptors were gathered from a person between 25 and 79 years old with non-small cell lung cancer.

The gene calls are TRBV28 and TRBJ1-2, with a weak D call TRBD1 (5 bases). The CDR3 runs to 16 residues. From germline, CDR1 is MDHEN and CDR2 SYDVKM. The V end lost 5 bases, the J end lost 4 bases, and 20 bases lay between the germline ends. The CDR3 sequence is CASSPPRGHYGYGYTF. CDR3 nucleotides: TGTGCCAGCAGTCCACCGCGGGGCCACTACGGCTATGGCTACACCTTC.

J is TRBJ2-5 and V is TRBV6-5, with 7 bases matching TRBD1. This CDR3 has 13 amino acids. The J segment lost 5 bases and the V segment lost 5 bases, leaving 5 bases of the junction unmatched. Germline V gives CDR1 MNHEY, CDR2 SVGAGI. CDR3 sequence: CASSRQGGETQYF. The CDR3 DNA reads as TGTGCCAGCAGTCGACAGGGTGGGGAGACCCAGTACTTC.

The rearrangement links TRBV2 to TRBJ1-5, with D perhaps TRBD1 (6 bases). CDR1 and CDR2 (germline): SNHLY, FYNNEI. The CDR3 has 14 amino acids. V lost 4 bases, J lost 7 bases, and 14 bases lay in between. The CDR3 region has the DNA TGTGCCAGCAGTGGGGGGCAACGGGGCCAGCCCCAGCATTTT. Its translation is CASSGGQRGQPQHF.

J is TRBJ2-1 and V is TRBV6-6; D may match TRBD1 or TRBD2 (5 bases each). The germline V gene encodes CDR1 MNHNY and CDR2 SVGAGI (reference sequence). The CDR3 has 13 amino acids. The ends were cut back, 8 bases at V and 7 bases at J, with 15 bases in the middle. CDR3 nucleotide sequence: TGTGCCAGCCAGGGAGCCAGGGAGAATGAGCAGTTCTTC. This codes for CASQGARENEQFF.

V usage is TRBV6-5 and J usage is TRBJ2-3, with a tentative D call TRBD2 (5 bases). This CDR3 has 13 residues. The V end was cut by 7 bases, the J end by 3 bases, with 11 bases between. The germline V gene has CDR1 MNHEY and CDR2 SVGAGI. The CDR3 nucleotides are TGTGCCAGCAAGGTGCCGGGGACAGATACGCAGTATTTT. It specifies CASKVPGTDTQYF.

V and J are TRBV18 and TRBJ2-7; 7 bases align to TRBD1. V shed 3 bases, J shed 0 bases, and the junction held 14 bases outside the gene matches. Germline V lookup: CDR1 KGHSH, CDR2 LQKENI. CDR3 size: 18 residues. CDR3 bases: TGTGCCAGCTCACCGGGCTACAGGGGCTATCCTATCTCCTACGAGCAGTACTTC. This encodes CASSPGYRGYPISYEQYF.

This clone has more than one count but fewer than ten. This chain connects TRBV7-9 to TRBJ1-1, with 8 bases lining up with TRBD1. Per the germline V gene, CDR1 is SEHNR and CDR2 is FQNEAQ (reference sequence). Unmatched junction bases numbered 8, after V lost 5 bases and J lost 0 bases. This CDR3 region has 16 residues. CDR3 in DNA: TGTGCCAGCAGCCCGTCCAGGACAGGGATGAACACTGAAGCTTTCTTT. Encoded protein: CASSPSRTGMNTEAFF.

By proportion, this clone is medium-sized. This chain joins TRBV6-6 and TRBJ1-4; tentatively, D is TRBD1 (5 bases). Germline values: CDR1 MNHNY, CDR2 SVGAGI (reference sequence). This CDR3 has 15 residues. V lost 7 bases to trimming and J lost 7 bases, with 19 bases between them. The CDR3 here is CASTTGLTASEKLFF. The DNA of the CDR3 is TGTGCCAGCACCACGGGGCTTACAGCTTCTGAAAAACTGTTTTTT.

V and J are TRBV29-1 and TRBJ1-1; the match to TRBD1 covers 7 bases. This CDR3 spans 14 amino acids. The V gene end was trimmed by 3 bases and the J gene end by 1 base; junction bases not matched to a gene: 5. The germline V gene encodes CDR1 SQVTM and CDR2 ANQGSEA. CDR3 DNA: TGCAGCGTTGAGGGGACAGCAACGAACACTGAAGCTTTCTTT. Its translation: CSVEGTATNTEAFF.

There are a few counts of this clone. Other DNA sequences in this specimen translate into the identical CDR3. The J gene is TRBJ1-2, the V gene TRBV30, with D perhaps matching TRBD1 (6 bases). Trimming took off 3 bases at V and 2 bases at J, with 22 bases between the two ends. CDR3 length: 17 residues. Germline V gene sequence: CDR1 GTSNPN, CDR2 SVGIG (reference sequence). The CDR3 DNA reads TGTGCCTGGAGATGGGGTCGGGGGGCGTGGGCCAACTATGGCTACACCTTC. Its translation: CAWRWGRGAWANYGYTF. The entire variable domain, with the rest obtained from reference TRBV30 and TRBJ1-2, is as follows: SQTIHQWPATLVQPVGSPLSLECTVEGTSNPNLYWYRQAAGRGLQLLFYSVGIGQISSEVPQNLSASRPQDRQFILSSKKLLLSDSGFYLCAWRWGRGAWANYGYTFGSGTRLTVV.

The rearrangement links TRBV19 to TRBJ1-1, with D perhaps TRBD1 (5 bases). The germline V gene has CDR1 LNHDA and CDR2 SQIVND (reference sequence). V was pared by 6 bases and J by 1 base, with 15 bases between. CDR3 length: 15 residues. This CDR3 reads CASSLTGTGNTEAFF. Written as DNA, the CDR3 is TGTGCCAGTAGCCTCACCGGGACGGGGAACACTGAAGCTTTCTTT.

This clone has only a few counts. This chain links TRBV19 with TRBJ1-1; D is possibly TRBD1 (5 bases). This CDR3 comprises 14 residues. V was cut by 5 bases and J by 4 bases, with 14 bases left in between. The germline CDR1 and CDR2 sequences are LNHDA and SQIVND (reference sequence). CDR3 DNA: TGTGCCAGTAGTGCCCTCCGGGGGGGCACTGAAGCTTTCTTT. Residues: CASSALRGGTEAFF.

The chain joins TRBV7-8 to TRBJ2-1, with D unresolved. The CDR3 has 13 residues. The ends were cut back, 1 base at V and 9 bases at J, with 10 bases in the middle. Germline CDR1 is SGHVS and CDR2 is FQNEAQ. CDR3 coding DNA: TGTGCCAGCAGCTTAGGTCAGGATGCTGAGCAGTTCTTC. Its translation: CASSLGQDAEQFF.

V and J are TRBV7-9 and TRBJ1-2; TRBD1 aligns across 11 bases. J gave up 4 bases and V 6 bases, and 13 bases lay outside the gene matches. Germline loops: CDR1 SEHNR, CDR2 FQNEAQ (reference sequence). CDR3 size: 17 residues. The CDR3 spells CASRMGQGDRYGYGYTF. Here the CDR3 DNA reads TGTGCCAGCAGAATGGGACAGGGGGACCGCTATGGCTATGGCTACACCTTC.

This clone occurred once. This sequence joins TRBV27 and TRBJ2-2, with 15 positions matching TRBD2. The ends lost 6 bases at V and 6 bases at J; junction bases unmatched: 11. This CDR3 contains 18 residues. CDR1 is MNHEY and CDR2 is SMNVEV in the germline V gene (reference sequence). The CDR3 protein is CASRRRTSGGASAGELFF. The CDR3 DNA is TGTGCCAGCAGACGCCGGACTAGCGGGGGGGCGTCTGCCGGGGAGCTGTTTTTT.

The chain joins TRBV5-5 to TRBJ1-1; D uncertain. The V gene's germline CDR1 is SGHKS and CDR2 YYEKEE (reference sequence). V lost 0 bases, J lost 0 bases, and 6 bases lay in between. The CDR3 is 14 residues long. The CDR3 bases are TGTGCCAGCAGCTTGGGGGGATTGAACACTGAAGCTTTCTTT. Protein product: CASSLGGLNTEAFF. Full variable domain (missing parts from reference TRBV5-5 and TRBJ1-1): DAGVTQSPTHLIKTRGQQVTLRCSPISGHKSVSWYQQVLGQGPQFIFQYYEKEERGRGNFPDRFSARQFPNYSSELNVNALLLGDSALYLCASSLGGLNTEAFFGQGTRLTVV.

The gene calls are TRBV7-2 and TRBJ2-5; maybe TRBD2 (5 bases). There are 15 residues in the CDR3. The V gene lost 2 bases and the J gene lost 6 bases, with 16 bases spanning the gap. Germline V gene data show CDR1 as SGHTA and CDR2 as FQGNSA. The CDR3 loop reads CASSLILAQQQTQYF. The CDR3 DNA follows: TGTGCCAGCAGCTTAATTCTAGCACAGCAACAGACCCAGTACTTC.

This chain uses TRBV11-3 with TRBJ2-7; D not resolved. CDR3 size: 11 residues. Trimming removed 7 bases from V and 3 bases from J, with 7 bases in between. Germline CDR1 reads SGHNT; CDR2 reads YENEEA. In DNA, the CDR3 is TGTGCCAGCAAAGCAGGCTACGAGCAGTACTTC. Residues: CASKAGYEQYF.

The CDR3 loop reads CASSQTGQGAYEQYF. DNA for the CDR3: TGTGCCAGCAGTCAGACGGGACAGGGGGCCTACGAGCAGTACTTC. This chain links TRBV11-3 with TRBJ2-7, with TRBD1 identical over 11 bases. The ends lost 6 bases at V and 2 bases at J; junction bases unmatched: 6. CDR3 length equals 15 residues. CDR1 is SGHNT, CDR2 YENEEA, per germline.

This clone was seen only a few times. The chain joins TRBV7-7 to TRBJ2-5; 10 nucleotides line up with TRBD1. Trimming removed 5 bases from V and 5 bases from J; junction bases left unmatched: 8. This CDR3 is 15 amino acids long. The germline gives CDR1 SSHAT, CDR2 FNYEAQ (reference sequence). CDR3 region: CASSPGTGAVETQYF. The DNA for the CDR3 is TGTGCCAGCAGCCCGGGGACAGGGGCCGTGGAGACCCAGTACTTC.

The V call is TRBV14, the J call TRBJ2-1; tentatively, D is TRBD1 or TRBD2 (5 bases each). V dropped 4 bases and J dropped 8 bases, with 12 bases sitting between them. The CDR3 runs to 13 residues. CDR1 and CDR2 from the germline V gene are SGHDN and FVKESK. The CDR3: CASSPDPGHEQFF. For the CDR3, the DNA is TGTGCCAGCAGCCCCGACCCGGGGCATGAGCAGTTCTTC.

This rearrangement joins TRBV6-6 to TRBJ1-2; D is unclear. The ends were cut back, 7 bases at V and 7 bases at J, with 19 bases in the middle. The CDR3 is made up of 14 amino acids. The germline CDR1 and CDR2 sequences are MNHNY and SVGAGI (reference sequence). In DNA, the CDR3 is TGTGCCAGCATTCCGTCCGCAGAGGCCGGTGGCTACACCTTC. Protein sequence: CASIPSAEAGGYTF.

In its sample, this clone was seen a few times. The chain has TRBV29-1 and TRBJ2-1; D gene uncertain. The CDR3 contains 13 residues. The germline V and J ends were trimmed by 5 bases and 0 bases, with 8 bases remaining between them. The germline gives CDR1 SQVTM, CDR2 ANQGSEA. CDR3: CSVTESSYNEQFF. The CDR3 nucleotides read TGCAGCGTTACTGAGAGCTCCTACAATGAGCAGTTCTTC.